Shown below are 10 T cell receptor beta chains from a single sample sequenced in a study of graft-versus-host responses after intestinal transplantation. Clones were sequenced by immunoSEQ multiplex PCR, and TCRdb holds only the in-frame ones, with some missing. The sample lists around 17,000 clones, 88% occurring once. Specimen: PBMCs, collected 110 days after intestinal transplant. Receptors were obtained from a human patient who received an intestinal transplant, so some T cells may come from the graft donor.

This chain connects TRBV7-3 to TRBJ2-2; TRBD2 is a possible D gene (6 bases). CDR3 length equals 17 residues. Germline loops: CDR1 SGHTA, CDR2 FQGTGA. V was cut by 5 bases and J by 4 bases, with 20 bases left in between. The CDR3 DNA reads as TGTGCCAGCAGCCCCCACGACACGGGAGCGGGCACCGGGGAGCTGTTTTTT. It yields the protein CASSPHDTGAGTGELFF.

This clone counts as medium-sized (0.01 to 0.1%). Here the CDR3 DNA reads TGTGCCAGTAGCCTTAGCGGGACCGGGGAGCTGTTTTTT. Its protein is CASSLSGTGELFF. This chain uses TRBV19 with TRBJ2-2; 7 nucleotides match TRBD2. Trimming at V came to 6 bases and at J to 5 bases, leaving 3 bases not matched to a gene. The length of the CDR3 is 13 residues. Per the germline V gene, CDR1 is LNHDA and CDR2 is SQIVND (reference sequence).

The rearrangement uses TRBV29-1 and TRBJ2-1; D is possibly TRBD2 (5 bases). The CDR3 loop spans 12 amino acids. V was trimmed by 5 bases and J by 7 bases, leaving 12 bases between them. Germline CDR1 SQVTM, CDR2 ANQGSEA. Here the CDR3 DNA reads TGCAGCGTTTCCGGGAATCGTAATGAGCAGTTCTTC. Residues: CSVSGNRNEQFF.

The rearrangement joins TRBV29-1 to TRBJ2-7; a possible D gene is TRBD2 (6 bases). Germline CDR1 and CDR2: SQVTM and ANQGSEA. The CDR3 sequence is 12 residues long. Trimming stripped 5 bases from V and 6 bases from J, with 14 bases between. The CDR3 loop reads CSVWAAGSEQYF. DNA for the CDR3: TGCAGCGTTTGGGCAGCGGGCAGCGAGCAGTACTTC.

The chain links TRBV28 to TRBJ2-2; D remains unclear. From germline, CDR1 is MDHEN and CDR2 SYDVKM. CDR3 length: 13 amino acids. Deletions cut 3 bases from V and 5 bases from J, with 7 bases between. CDR3 nucleotide sequence: TGTGCCAGCAGTTTCCGGGTTACCGGGGAGCTGTTTTTT. Amino acid sequence: CASSFRVTGELFF.

The V call is TRBV28, the J call TRBJ1-5; TRBD1 aligns across 7 bases. CDR3 size: 14 residues. The trim removed 8 bases at V and 5 bases at J, leaving 9 bases unmatched. Germline-derived CDR1 and CDR2 are MDHEN and SYDVKM. The CDR3: CASSRTGAYQPQHF. CDR3 DNA sequence: TGTGCCAGCTCCAGGACAGGAGCTTATCAGCCCCAGCATTTT.

The chain recombines TRBV29-1 with TRBJ2-7; D gene unclear. The germline V gene encodes CDR1 SQVTM and CDR2 ANQGSEA. V was clipped by 4 bases and J by 2 bases, with 9 bases between them. There are 12 residues in the CDR3. The CDR3 here is CSVVQPAYEQYF. The CDR3 DNA sequence: TGCAGCGTTGTACAGCCCGCCTACGAGCAGTACTTC.

The chain uses TRBV2 and TRBJ2-5, with D tentatively TRBD1 or TRBD2 (5 bases each). V was cut by 3 bases and J by 2 bases, with 19 bases left in between. The CDR3 loop spans 17 amino acids. CDR1 SNHLY and CDR2 FYNNEI come from the germline V gene. The CDR3: CASSEDTTEGPQETQYF. CDR3 coding DNA: TGTGCCAGCAGTGAGGACACAACTGAGGGCCCGCAAGAGACCCAGTACTTC.

The J gene is TRBJ1-1, the V gene TRBV7-9; 7 nucleotides agree with TRBD1. The CDR3 has 15 residues. The germline V gene has CDR1 SEHNR and CDR2 FQNEAQ (reference sequence). V shed 5 bases and J 7 bases; nucleotides not matched to a gene: 13. The CDR3 coding sequence is TGTGCCAGCAGCCCCCGCCGGACAGGATCATTTGAAGCTTTCTTT. This gives the protein CASSPRRTGSFEAFF. The full variable domain, rest sourced from reference TRBV7-9 and TRBJ1-1, is DTGVSQNPRHKITKRGQNVTFRCDPISEHNRLYWYRQTLGQGPEFLTYFQNEAQLEKSRLLSDRFSAERPKGSFSTLEIQRTEQGDSAMYLCASSPRRTGSFEAFFGQGTRLTVV.

The chain employs TRBV28 and TRBJ2-7; 7 bases fit TRBD2. Germline trimming cut 3 bases from V and 0 bases from J; bases unmatched to any gene: 8. This CDR3 is 16 amino acids long. Germline V lookup: CDR1 MDHEN, CDR2 SYDVKM. The CDR3 loop is CASSFFGGRRSYEQYF. Written as DNA, the CDR3 is TGTGCCAGCAGTTTTTTTGGCGGGAGACGCTCCTACGAGCAGTACTTC.